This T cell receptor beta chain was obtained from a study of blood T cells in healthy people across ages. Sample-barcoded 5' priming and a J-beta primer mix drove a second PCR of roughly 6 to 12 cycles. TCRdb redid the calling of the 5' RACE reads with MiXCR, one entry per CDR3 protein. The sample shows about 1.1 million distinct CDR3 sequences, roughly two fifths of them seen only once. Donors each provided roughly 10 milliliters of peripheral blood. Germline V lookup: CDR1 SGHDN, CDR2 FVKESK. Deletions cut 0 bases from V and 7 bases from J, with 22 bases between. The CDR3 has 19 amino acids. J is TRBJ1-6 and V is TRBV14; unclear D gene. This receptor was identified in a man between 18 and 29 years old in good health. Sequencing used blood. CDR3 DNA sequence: TGTGCCAGCAGCCAAGACCGCCCGGAGACGGGGAACATCAATTCACCCCTCCACTTT. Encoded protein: CASSQDRPETGNINSPLHF.